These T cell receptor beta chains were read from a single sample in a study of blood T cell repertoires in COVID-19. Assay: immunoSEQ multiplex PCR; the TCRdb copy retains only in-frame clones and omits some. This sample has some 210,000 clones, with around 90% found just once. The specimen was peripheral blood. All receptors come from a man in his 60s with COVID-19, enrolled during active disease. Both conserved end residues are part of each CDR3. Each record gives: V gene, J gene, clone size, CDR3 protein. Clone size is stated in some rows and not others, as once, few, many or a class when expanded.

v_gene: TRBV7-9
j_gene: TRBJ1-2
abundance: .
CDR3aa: CASSLGAATTGPINYGYTF

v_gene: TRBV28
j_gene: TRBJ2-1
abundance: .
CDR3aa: CASSLGGVAGGPNNEQFF

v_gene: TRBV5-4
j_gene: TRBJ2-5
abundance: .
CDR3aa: CASSLARDSKETQYF

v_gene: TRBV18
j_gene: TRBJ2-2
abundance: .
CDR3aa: CASSPGLALTGELFF

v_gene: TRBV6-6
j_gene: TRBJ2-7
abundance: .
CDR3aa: CASRLGGHSYEQYF

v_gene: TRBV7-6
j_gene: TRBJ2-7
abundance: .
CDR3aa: CASTPAGSYEQYF

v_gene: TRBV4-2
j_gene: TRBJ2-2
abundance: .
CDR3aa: CASSPRPIAGGTGELFF

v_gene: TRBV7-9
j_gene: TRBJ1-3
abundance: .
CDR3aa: CASSSELWNTIYF

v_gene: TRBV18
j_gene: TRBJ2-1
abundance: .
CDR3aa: CASSPAPAYNEQFF

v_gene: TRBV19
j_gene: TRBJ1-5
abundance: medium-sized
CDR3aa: CASSIELGFPQHF

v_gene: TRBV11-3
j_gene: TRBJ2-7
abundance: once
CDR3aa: CASSLSGVLHEQYF

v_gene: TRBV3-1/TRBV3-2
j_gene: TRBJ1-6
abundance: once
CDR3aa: CASSRRQGASSPLHF

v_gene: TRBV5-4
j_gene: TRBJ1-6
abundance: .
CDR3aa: CASSQQRYNSPLHF

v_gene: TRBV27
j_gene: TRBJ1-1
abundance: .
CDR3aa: CASSIQGVGVTEAFF

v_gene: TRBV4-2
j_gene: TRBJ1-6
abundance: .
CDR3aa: CASSQEAGTLSSYNSPLHF

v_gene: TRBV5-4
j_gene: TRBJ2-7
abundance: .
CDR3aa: CASSLGTGVYEQYF

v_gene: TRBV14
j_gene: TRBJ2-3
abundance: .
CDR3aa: CASSATGGTDTQYF

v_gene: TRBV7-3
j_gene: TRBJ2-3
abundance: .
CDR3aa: CASSLGPSGGITDTQYF

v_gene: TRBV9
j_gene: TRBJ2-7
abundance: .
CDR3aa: CASSARDRGLYEQYF

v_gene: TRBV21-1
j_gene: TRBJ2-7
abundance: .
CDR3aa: CASSMRTGLPSEQYF

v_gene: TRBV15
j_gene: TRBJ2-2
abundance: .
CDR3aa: CATSRGGLAGFNTGELFF

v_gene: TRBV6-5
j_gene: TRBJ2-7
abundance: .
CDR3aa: CASSYAAGGYEQYF

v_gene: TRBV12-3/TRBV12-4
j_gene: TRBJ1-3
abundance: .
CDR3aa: CASMANSGNTIYF

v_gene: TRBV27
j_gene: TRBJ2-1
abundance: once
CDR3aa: CASSSLAGGSYNEQFF

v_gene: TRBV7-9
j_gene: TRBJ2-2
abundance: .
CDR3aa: CASSLVAGPANTGELFF

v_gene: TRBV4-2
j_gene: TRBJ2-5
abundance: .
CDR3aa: CASSQEGTSGAGETQYF

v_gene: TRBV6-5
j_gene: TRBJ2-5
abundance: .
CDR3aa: CASRWTSRETQYF

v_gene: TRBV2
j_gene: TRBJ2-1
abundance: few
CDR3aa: CASSPSRSYNEQFF

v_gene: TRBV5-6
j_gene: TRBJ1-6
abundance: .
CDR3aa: CASSLQQGASSPLHF

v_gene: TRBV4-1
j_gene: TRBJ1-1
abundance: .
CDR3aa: CASSQGRGTNTEAFF

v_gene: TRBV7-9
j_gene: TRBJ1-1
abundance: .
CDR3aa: CASSLGSTEAFF

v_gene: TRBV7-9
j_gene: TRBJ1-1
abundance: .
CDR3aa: CASGSGTSNTEAFF

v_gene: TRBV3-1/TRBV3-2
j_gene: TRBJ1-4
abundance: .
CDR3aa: CASSLPRGKLFF

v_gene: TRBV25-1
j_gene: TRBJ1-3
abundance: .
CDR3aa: CASSGQGTSGNTIYF

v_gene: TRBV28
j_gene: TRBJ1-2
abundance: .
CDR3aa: CASRPGRRGYTF

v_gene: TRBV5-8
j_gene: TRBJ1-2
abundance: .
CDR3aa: CASSVLEAKTNYGYTF

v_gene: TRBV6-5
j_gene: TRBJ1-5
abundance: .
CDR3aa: CASCRTGDQPQHF

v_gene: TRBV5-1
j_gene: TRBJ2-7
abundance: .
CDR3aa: CASSFGQSYEQYF

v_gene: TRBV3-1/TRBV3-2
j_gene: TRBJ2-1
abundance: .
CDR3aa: CASSQRLAGAFDEQFF

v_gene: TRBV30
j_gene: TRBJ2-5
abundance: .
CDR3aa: CAWSVRRGAGGLETQYF

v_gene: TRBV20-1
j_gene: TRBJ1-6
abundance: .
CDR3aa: CSASTGGDNSPLHF

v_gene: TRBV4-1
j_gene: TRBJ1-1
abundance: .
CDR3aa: CASSPFQGGNTEAFF

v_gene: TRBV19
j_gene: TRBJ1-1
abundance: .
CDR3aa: CASTLYLTFTEAFF

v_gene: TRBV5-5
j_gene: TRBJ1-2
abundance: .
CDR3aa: CASSLTGTGDGYTF

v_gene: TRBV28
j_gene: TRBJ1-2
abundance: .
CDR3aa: CASSLPGFYGYTF

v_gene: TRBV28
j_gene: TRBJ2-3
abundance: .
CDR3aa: CASSFWGGGGDTQYF

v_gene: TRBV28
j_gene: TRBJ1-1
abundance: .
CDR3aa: CASRPLMNTEAFF

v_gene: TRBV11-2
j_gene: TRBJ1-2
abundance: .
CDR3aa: CASSLDRVYYGYTF

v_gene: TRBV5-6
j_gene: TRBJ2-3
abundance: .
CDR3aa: CASSFELASPYF

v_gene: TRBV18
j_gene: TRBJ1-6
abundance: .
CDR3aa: CASSPYEGSNSPLHF

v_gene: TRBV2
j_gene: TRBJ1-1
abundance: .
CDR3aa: CASSDWDRGVAFF

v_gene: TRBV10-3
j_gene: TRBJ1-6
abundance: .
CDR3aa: CAISLGQSNSPLHF

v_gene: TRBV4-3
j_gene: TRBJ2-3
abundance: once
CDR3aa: CASSQAQVGPDTQYF

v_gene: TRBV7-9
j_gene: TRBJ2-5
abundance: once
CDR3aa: CASQTVPQETQYF

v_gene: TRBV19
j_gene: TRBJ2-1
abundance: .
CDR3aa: CATSGGAGINEQFF

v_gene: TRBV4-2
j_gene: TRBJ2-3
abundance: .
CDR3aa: CASSQGGTGSADTQYF